This T cell receptor (beta chain) was observed in a study of blood T cell repertoires in COVID-19. Study summary: The United States, Italy and Spain provided the acute and convalescent COVID-19 samples. Nucleic acid was either cDNA or gDNA, and it came from T cells, B-cell-depleted T cells, or PBMCs.

The CDR3 is 14 residues long. Germline V CDR1 and CDR2: SGHTA, FQGNSA. V dropped 0 bases and J dropped 4 bases, with 10 bases sitting between them. Remarks on this clone: Other DNA sequences in this sample translate to the same CDR3.

In the original processing: Amplification of reference gene primers was used by the study to estimate nucleated cell counts. Some clones are missing from TCRdb's copy, which holds only in-frame ones; the method was immunoSEQ multiplex PCR. V and J calls and clone size come straight from that table; D and trimming were deduced from the DNA. Of around 100,000 clones in the sample, 75% to 90% were seen once. This receptor was taken from a woman aged 80 or over with acute or convalescent COVID-19. The genes are TRBV7-2 and TRBJ2-7; a possible D gene is TRBD2 (6 bases). Sequencing used peripheral blood. The CDR3 region is CASSLAGGGYEQYF. CDR3 coding DNA: TGTGCCAGCAGCTTAGCGGGGGGTGGGTACGAGCAGTACTTC.